The rows below give T cell receptor beta chains drawn from one sample of a study of cytomegalovirus exposure and HLA in healthy donors. Method: immunoSEQ multiplex PCR; TCRdb's copy keeps in-frame clones and lacks some. The sample has 150,000 to 200,000 clones, approximately 85% seen once. Sequenced sample: PBMCs. The source of these receptors is a woman aged 50 to 60 in good health and CMV-seronegative. The CDR3 runs from the conserved cysteine through the conserved F or W. D genes are given only for firm matches. Clone size is given for some rows only: seen once, a few or many times, or a class if the clone is expanded.

>NA|TRBJ2-7|NA|TRBV28
CASSGGASYEQYF
TGTGCCAGCAGCGGAGGGGCCTCCTACGAGCAGTACTTC
>NA|TRBJ2-1|TRBD2|TRBV2
CASSERGEDPYNEQFF
TGTGCCAGCAGTGAACGGGGGGAGGATCCCTACAATGAGCAGTTCTTC
>NA|TRBJ1-1|NA|TRBV13
CASSYDDREAFF
TGTGCCAGCAGCTACGACGACAGGGAAGCTTTCTTT
>NA|TRBJ1-5|TRBD1|TRBV6-5
CASSRDRGGNQPQHF
TGTGCCAGCAGCAGGGACAGGGGGGGCAATCAGCCCCAGCATTTT
>NA|TRBJ2-7|TRBD1|TRBV28
CASSPIHGTGLIEQYF
TGTGCCAGCAGTCCCATCCACGGGACAGGGCTTATCGAGCAGTACTTC
>NA|TRBJ2-2|TRBD1|TRBV4-1
CASSPWGTGNTGELFF
TGCGCCAGCAGCCCTTGGGGGACAGGGAACACCGGGGAGCTGTTTTTT
>NA|TRBJ1-1|NA|TRBV30
CASPGVGNTEAFF
TGTGCCTCCCCAGGGGTGGGGAACACTGAAGCTTTCTTT
>NA|TRBJ2-2|TRBD2|TRBV19
CASSIMLAGASGELFF
TGTGCCAGTAGTATTATGCTAGCGGGAGCGTCCGGGGAGCTGTTTTTT
>NA|TRBJ2-7|NA|TRBV5-1
CASSLDWGLNEQYF
TGCGCCAGCAGCTTGGATTGGGGGCTAAACGAGCAGTACTTC
>NA|TRBJ2-7|TRBD2|TRBV14
CASSQEIAGGRSYF
TGTGCCAGCAGCCAAGAAATAGCGGGAGGGAGATCGTACTTC
>NA|TRBJ2-7|NA|TRBV21-1
CASSKVVAGRYEQYF
TGTGCCAGCAGCAAAGTTGTAGCGGGAAGGTACGAGCAGTACTTC
>NA|TRBJ2-5|NA|TRBV28
CASRAPGRWETQYF
TGTGCCAGCAGGGCGCCGGGAAGGTGGGAGACCCAGTACTTC
>NA|TRBJ2-3|TRBD2|TRBV28
CASSFPPRLAGSTDTQYF
TGTGCCAGCAGTTTTCCACCAAGACTAGCGGGAAGCACAGATACGCAGTATTTT
>NA|TRBJ2-1|TRBD1|TRBV5-4
CASSLAGTGGMDEQFF
TGTGCCAGCAGCTTGGCCGGGACAGGGGGAATGGATGAGCAGTTCTTC
>NA|TRBJ2-3|TRBD2|TRBV4-1
CASSQGGRGDTQYF
TGCGCCAGCAGCCAAGGAGGGAGGGGTGATACGCAGTATTTT
>NA|TRBJ2-7|NA|TRBV6-1
CASSDSGYEQYF
TGTGCCAGCAGTGATAGCGGATACGAGCAGTACTTC
>NA|TRBJ1-1|NA|TRBV28
CASSLGGRRGAFF
TGTGCCAGCAGTTTAGGGGGCAGGCGAGGAGCTTTCTTT
>NA|TRBJ2-3|NA|TRBV2
CASSGGGGRRTDTQYF
TGTGCCAGCAGCGGGGGTGGGGGGAGGCGGACAGATACGCAGTATTTT
>NA|TRBJ1-1|NA|TRBV11-2
CASSIQNTEAFF
TGTGCCAGCAGCATACAGAACACTGAAGCTTTCTTT
>few|TRBJ2-5|TRBD2|TRBV6-6
CASMEASGYQETQYF
TGTGCCAGCATGGAGGCTAGCGGCTATCAAGAGACCCAGTACTTC
>NA|TRBJ1-4|TRBD1|TRBV18
CASSPTGESLNEKLFF
TGTGCCAGCTCGCCGACAGGGGAGTCGCTTAATGAAAAACTGTTTTTT
>NA|TRBJ2-1|NA|TRBV27
CASSPKGGVANNEQFF
TGTGCCAGCAGTCCGAAAGGGGGGGTAGCAAACAATGAGCAGTTCTTC
>NA|TRBJ1-5|NA|TRBV18
CASSPIRLGAGNQPQHF
TGTGCCAGCTCACCTATCAGGTTGGGGGCAGGCAATCAGCCCCAGCATTTT
>NA|TRBJ2-1|NA|TRBV5-1
CASSLILNNEQFF
TGCGCCAGCAGCTTGATTCTAAATAATGAGCAGTTCTTC
>few|TRBJ2-5|NA|TRBV30
CAWSLMQVETQYF
TGTGCCTGGAGTCTCATGCAGGTAGAGACCCAGTACTTC
>NA|TRBJ2-7|NA|TRBV7-9
CASSLAGGVYEQYF
TGTGCCAGCAGCTTAGCAGGGGGGGTCTACGAGCAGTACTTC
>NA|TRBJ2-5|TRBD2|TRBV7-2
CASSLAGRQETQYF
TGTGCCAGCAGTCTAGCGGGGAGGCAAGAGACCCAGTACTTC
>NA|TRBJ2-7|NA|TRBV18
CASSSGTYEQYF
TGTGCCAGCTCATCGGGGACCTACGAGCAGTACTTC
>NA|TRBJ1-3|TRBD1|TRBV28
CASSLYRGDTIYF
TGTGCCAGCAGCCTTTACAGGGGGGACACCATATATTTT
>NA|TRBJ2-3|NA|TRBV30
CAWSVQLGRTDTQYF
TGTGCCTGGAGTGTCCAGTTGGGCCGCACAGATACGCAGTATTTT